The TCR beta chain under discussion was sequenced for a study of blood T cell repertoires in COVID-19 (dated by TCRdb to the early 2020s). Context from the whole study: Samples from collaborators originated in the United States, Italy and Spain and spanned both the acute and convalescent phases of COVID-19. The material from the prospective study consisted of cDNA or gDNA derived from T cells, B-cell-depleted T cells, or PBMCs. Deeply sampled blood TCRbeta repertoires from subjects exposed to, actively infected with, or recovered from COVID-19 were included in the dataset. The repertoires were released in a freely available public database meant as a resource for research on the immune response to SARS-CoV-2. Samples were obtained from the ongoing ImmuneRACE study (first 160 participants) and from over 1,000 subjects provided by 6 global collaborators. The sample metadata nearly always contained a de-identified subject ID, COVID-19 status, age in years and sex. Where available, HLA class I and class II types were obtained from metadata supplied by the sample provider rather than from assay-based typing.

Findings and caveats that apply to the study as a whole: The quantity of clinical and demographic metadata differed by source and by participant and was supplied without curation.

Enrolling through a virtual design, the prospective study's participants ranged in age from roughly 18 to 95 years and lived across approximately 25 United States geographic areas. Cohort assignment in the prospective study relied on participant-reported clinical history from a screening survey and a study questionnaire. Exposed participants were defined as having been in contact with someone with a PCR-confirmed or clinician-diagnosed COVID-19 case within 2 weeks of study entry. In the prospective study, whole blood, serum and a nasopharyngeal or oropharyngeal swab were collected from each participant by mobile phlebotomists. Prospective study participants could optionally give additional blood draws and questionnaires over an approximately two-month period. Before DNA extraction, blood samples from the prospective study were shipped at room temperature or frozen. The immunoSEQ Assay, a bias-controlled multiplex PCR, was used to amplify TCRbeta CDR3 regions from genomic DNA. On the study's bioinformatics: Nucleated cell counts per sample were estimated from amplification of reference gene primers within the assay. To quantify the absolute abundance of each unique TCRbeta CDR3 rearrangement, sequence reads were collapsed and filtered. Productive Simpson clonality was computed per sample as the square root of Simpson's diversity index over productive rearrangements. The immuneACCESS repertoire file appears here via TCRdb, limited to in-frame rearrangements. These files lack a portion of the clones; in checked studies, under half of the deficit traces to unresolved V genes, and the cause of the others is not known. V and J calls and clone size are those listed in that table; D and trimming were worked out from the DNA. The sample table holds under 300,000 clones, of which around nine tenths were seen once. Around 3% of the sample lies in the top ten.

Note on this clone: Its antigen has not been determined. No base-level quality is on record; no much larger clone is a single base apart.

V and J lose 3 bases and 13 bases, and a span of 12 bases separates them. The germline V gene encodes CDR1 SGHAT and CDR2 FQNNGV. The CDR3 holds 12 amino acids from the cysteine to the phenylalanine. The sequence is cut down to CDR3 DNA, 36 bases in frame from base 1. The sequencing sample was made of PBMCs or T cells enriched from blood (not recorded which). The V gene is TRBV11-2 and the J gene is TRBJ1-4, with no confident D gene call. The sequence came from a woman between 40 and 55 years old who had been exposed to COVID-19. In nucleotide form, the sequence is TGTGCCAGCAGCTTTGAGGGCAGACCACTGTTTTTT. It encodes CASSFEGRPLFF.